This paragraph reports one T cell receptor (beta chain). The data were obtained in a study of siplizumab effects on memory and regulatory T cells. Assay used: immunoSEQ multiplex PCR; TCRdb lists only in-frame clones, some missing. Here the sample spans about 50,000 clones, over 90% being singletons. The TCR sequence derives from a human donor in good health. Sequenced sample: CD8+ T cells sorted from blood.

CDR3 in amino acids: CASSPRDRALLDEQYF. For the CDR3, the DNA is TGTGCCAGCAGCCCTCGGGACAGGGCGTTACTCGACGAGCAGTACTTC. The V call is TRBV7-9, the J call TRBJ2-7; 9 positions match TRBD1. Trimming at V came to 5 bases and at J to 5 bases, leaving 13 bases not matched to a gene. This CDR3 has 16 residues. Germline V gene lookup returns CDR1 SEHNR and CDR2 FQNEAQ (reference sequence).